The clone carrying this TCR beta chain was picked up a small number of times. Its antigen remains unknown. Template-switching 5'RACE yielded the TCR cDNA; a universal primer site and UMIs were added in the process. TCRdb passed the 5' RACE reads through MiXCR, listing each CDR3 protein once. This sample has 500,000 to 650,000 distinct CDR3 sequences, with 9% to 15% found just once. Trimming shortened V by 1 base and J by 10 bases, and 5 bases separated the two germline ends. Germline V gene sequence: CDR1 SQVTM, CDR2 ANQGSEA. This CDR3 contains 10 residues. This record comes from a study of T cells after yellow fever vaccination. Broader study findings: On re-exposure, the response was weaker but peaked faster, at day 5 versus 15. In post-booster samples, most primary-vaccination clones reappeared (under 98% CD4, 70% to 90% CD8). Abundant clonotypes from the bulk population could contaminate FACS-sorted repertoires.

The chain is built from TRBV29-1 and TRBJ2-1; possibly TRBD2 for D (5 bases). This clonotype was obtained from a man aged 30 to 45 who received the YFV17D yellow fever vaccine. Here the sequenced sample was PBMCs, taken on the day of the yellow fever booster vaccination. CDR3 DNA: TGCAGCGTTGAAGGAGGGGAGCAGTTCTTC. Translation: CSVEGGEQFF.